The 19 T cell receptor beta chains below were found in one sample sequenced in a study of shared clonotypes between healthy human individuals. Data came from immunoSEQ multiplex PCR; TCRdb stores just in-frame clones and leaves some out. The profile shows about 480,000 clones, over 75% of them singletons. What was sequenced was PBMCs. The source of these receptors is a woman aged 40 to 49 in good health. Some clones in this sample may be carry-over from other donors' samples.

The chain couples TRBV9 to TRBJ2-7, with TRBD2 identical over 11 bases. The CDR3 has 14 amino acids. In germline, CDR1 is SGDLS, CDR2 YYNGEE. Losses at the gene ends were 3 bases for V and 3 bases for J; bases not matched to a gene: 2. DNA of the CDR3: TGTGCCAGCAGCGAGGGACTAGCGGACTACGAGCAGTACTTC. This encodes CASSEGLADYEQYF.

The chain combines TRBV11-2 with TRBJ2-2; 12 positions match TRBD2. Germline V lookup: CDR1 SGHAT, CDR2 FQNNGV. This CDR3 has 15 amino acids. The junction had 3 bases not matched to a gene; V was cut back by 4 bases and J by 6 bases. The CDR3 protein is CASSWTSGIAGELFF. The CDR3 DNA reads TGTGCCAGCAGCTGGACTAGCGGGATCGCCGGGGAGCTGTTTTTT.

The V call is TRBV6-5, the J call TRBJ2-7; D is perhaps TRBD2 (7 bases). Germline V gene lookup returns CDR1 MNHEY and CDR2 SVGAGI. V was cut by 8 bases and J by 3 bases, with 14 bases left in between. This CDR3 has 13 amino acids. The chain's CDR3 is CASSLGGGYEQYF. The DNA for the CDR3 is TGTGCCAGCTCCCTAGGGGGGGGCTACGAGCAGTACTTC.

The chain links TRBV7-8 to TRBJ1-2; no firm D call. CDR1 and CDR2 (germline): SGHVS, FQNEAQ. V lost 3 bases and J lost 4, with 9 bases in between. The CDR3 sequence is 13 residues long. The chain's CDR3 is CASSLWQTYGYTF. CDR3 bases: TGTGCCAGCAGCTTGTGGCAGACCTATGGCTACACCTTC.

The rearrangement joins TRBV15 to TRBJ2-7; TRBD2 aligns across 8 bases. Losses at the gene ends were 1 base for V and 6 bases for J; bases not matched to a gene: 8. This CDR3 spans 15 amino acids. Germline V gene data show CDR1 as LNHNV and CDR2 as YYDKDF (reference sequence). The CDR3 DNA follows: TGTGCCACCAGCAGAGGGGAAGCGGGAGTTCGCGAGCAGTACTTC. Its protein product is CATSRGEAGVREQYF.

V usage is TRBV23-1 and J usage is TRBJ2-1, with D perhaps matching TRBD1 (6 bases). TRBV23-1 is assigned to the ORF class and has an uncertain function. V was trimmed by 2 bases and J by 4 bases, leaving 15 bases between them. The CDR3 contains 16 residues. Written as DNA, the CDR3 is TGCGCCAGCAGTCAAGTTCGGGACAAGCAATACAATGAGCAGTTCTTC. It codes for CASSQVRDKQYNEQFF.

This chain uses TRBV11-2 with TRBJ1-2; perhaps TRBD1 as D (6 bases). CDR1 SGHAT and CDR2 FQNNGV come from the germline V gene. This CDR3 is 12 amino acids long. V was clipped by 5 bases and J by 7 bases, with 11 bases between them. The CDR3 region is CASSRGGSGYTF. DNA of the CDR3: TGTGCCAGCAGCCGAGGGGGGTCTGGCTACACCTTC.

V usage is TRBV29-1 and J usage is TRBJ2-5; 7 bases line up with TRBD2. This CDR3 region has 12 residues. The V segment lost 7 bases and the J segment 4 bases; nucleotides outside the gene matches: 6. CDR1 is SQVTM and CDR2 is ANQGSEA in the germline V gene. CDR3 region: CSASTGGETQYF. The CDR3 nucleotides are TGCAGCGCCTCAACGGGAGGAGAGACCCAGTACTTC.

This rearrangement joins TRBV5-6 to TRBJ2-3; D gene unclear. The CDR3 totals 13 residues. From germline, CDR1 is SGHDT and CDR2 YYEEEE. V shed 6 bases and J shed 0 bases, with 8 bases lying between them. DNA for the CDR3: TGTGCCAGCATAGGTTCCAGCACAGATACGCAGTATTTT. The encoded protein is CASIGSSTDTQYF.

V usage is TRBV18 and J usage is TRBJ2-7; the match to TRBD2 covers 13 bases. The ends lost 3 bases at V and 0 bases at J; junction bases unmatched: 11. The germline gives CDR1 KGHSH, CDR2 LQKENI. The CDR3 has 19 amino acids. The DNA of the CDR3 is TGTGCCAGCTCACCCGGACTAGCGGGAGTAGGCCCAGGCTCCTACGAGCAGTACTTC. Encoded protein: CASSPGLAGVGPGSYEQYF.

This clone has at least ten counts. The chain couples TRBV21-1 to TRBJ2-1. TRBV21-1 is a documented pseudogene. The CDR3 covers 16 residues. CDR3 in DNA: TGTGCCAGCAGCAAAGCAGGGACGAGTTCCTACAATGAGCAGTTCTTC. Translating gives CASSKAGTSSYNEQFF.

This chain links TRBV10-3 with TRBJ1-2; 9 bases are a match to TRBD1. The junction had 7 bases not matched to a gene; V was cut back by 1 base and J by 4 bases. CDR1 and CDR2 (germline): ENHRY, SYGVKD. The CDR3 consists of 16 residues. CDR3 nucleotides: TGTGCCATCAGTGAGTTCACAGGGGGCAGTGGCTATGGCTACACCTTC. This sequence encodes CAISEFTGGSGYGYTF.

This clone was found a few times. This chain links TRBV6-1 with TRBJ2-3; the D is unclear. In germline, CDR1 is MNHNS, CDR2 SASEGT. Trimming cost V 9 bases and J 6 bases, with 13 bases left between them. The CDR3 runs to 12 residues. CDR3 amino acids: CASTPQRDTQYF. Written as DNA, the CDR3 is TGTGCCAGTACGCCGCAACGGGATACGCAGTATTTT.

V usage is TRBV20-1 and J usage is TRBJ2-7; D is possibly TRBD2 (5 bases). The V end lost 7 bases, the J end lost 6 bases, and 13 bases lay between the germline ends. CDR3 length: 11 amino acids. Germline CDR1 and CDR2: DFQATT and SNEGSKA (reference sequence). CDR3 residues: CSVVGDGEQYF. DNA of the CDR3: TGCAGTGTAGTGGGAGATGGCGAGCAGTACTTC.

The J gene is TRBJ2-5, the V gene TRBV12-5; 10 bases are a match to TRBD1. V lost 4 bases to trimming and J lost 4 bases; unmatched junction nucleotides: 12. This CDR3 is built from 17 residues. Looked up from germline, CDR1 is LGHNT and CDR2 is FRNRAP. The CDR3 DNA reads TGTGCTAGTGGTTCCGCGGTCCCGGGACAGGGGTTAGAGACCCAGTACTTC. Amino acids: CASGSAVPGQGLETQYF.

A note on this clone: A far larger clone is a single base away, which makes a read error likely. The sample carries other DNA sequences with the same CDR3. The rearrangement links TRBV5-1 to TRBJ1-1; D remains unclear. Germline CDR1 and CDR2: SGHRS and YFSETQ. The CDR3 is made up of 14 amino acids. V was trimmed by 0 bases and J by 1 base, leaving 7 bases between them. The CDR3 sequence is CASSLETGNTEAFF. The CDR3, as DNA: TGCGCCAGCAGCTTGGAGACGGGGAACACTGAAGCTTTCTTT.

V gene TRBV7-3 combines with J gene TRBJ2-3; 13 bases are shared with TRBD2. This CDR3 region has 21 residues. CDR1 SGHTA and CDR2 FQGTGA come from the germline V gene. V lost 5 bases to trimming and J lost 2 bases; unmatched junction nucleotides: 19. CDR3 protein: CASSPRGPGLAGLPSTDTQYF. The CDR3 DNA is TGTGCCAGCAGCCCAAGGGGACCGGGACTAGCGGGACTTCCCTCCACAGATACGCAGTATTTT.

For the CDR3, the DNA is TGCGCCAGCAGCCAAGAGACAGCAGTCTACAATGAGCAGTTCTTC. It yields the protein CASSQETAVYNEQFF. The chain employs TRBV4-3 and TRBJ2-1; TRBD1 is a possible D gene (5 bases). Trimming removed 0 bases from V and 3 bases from J, with 9 bases in between. In germline, CDR1 is LGHNA, CDR2 YSLEER. The CDR3 is 15 amino acids.

This clone was seen only a few times. The sample carries other DNA sequences with the same CDR3. V and J are TRBV7-2 and TRBJ2-7; 9 bases line up with TRBD1. V lost 4 bases to trimming and J lost 3 bases; unmatched junction nucleotides: 4. There are 14 residues in the CDR3. The germline V gene has CDR1 SGHTA and CDR2 FQGNSA. The CDR3 here is CASSSGTGSYEQYF. CDR3 nucleotides: TGTGCCAGCAGCTCCGGGACAGGGAGCTACGAGCAGTACTTC. The whole variable domain, filled in from reference TRBV7-2 and TRBJ2-7, reads GAGVSQSPSNKVTEKGKDVELRCDPISGHTALYWYRQSLGQGLEFLIYFQGNSAPDKSGLPSDRFSAERTGGSVSTLTIQRTQQEDSAVYLCASSSGTGSYEQYFGPGTRLTVT.